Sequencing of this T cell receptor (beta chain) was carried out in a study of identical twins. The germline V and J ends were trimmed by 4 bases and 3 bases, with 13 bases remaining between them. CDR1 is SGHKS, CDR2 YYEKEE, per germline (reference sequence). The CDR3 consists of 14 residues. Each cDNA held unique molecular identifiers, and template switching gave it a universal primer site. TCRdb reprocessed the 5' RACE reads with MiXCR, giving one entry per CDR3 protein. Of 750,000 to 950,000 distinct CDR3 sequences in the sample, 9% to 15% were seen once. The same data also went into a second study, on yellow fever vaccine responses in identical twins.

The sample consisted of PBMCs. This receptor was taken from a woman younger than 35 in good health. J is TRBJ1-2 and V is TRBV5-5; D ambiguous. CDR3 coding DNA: TGTGCCAGCAGCCGACCTACTGGTGACTATGGCTACACCTTC. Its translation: CASSRPTGDYGYTF. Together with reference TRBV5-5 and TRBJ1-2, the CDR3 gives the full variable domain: DAGVTQSPTHLIKTRGQQVTLRCSPISGHKSVSWYQQVLGQGPQFIFQYYEKEERGRGNFPDRFSARQFPNYSSELNVNALLLGDSALYLCASSRPTGDYGYTFGSGTRLTVV.